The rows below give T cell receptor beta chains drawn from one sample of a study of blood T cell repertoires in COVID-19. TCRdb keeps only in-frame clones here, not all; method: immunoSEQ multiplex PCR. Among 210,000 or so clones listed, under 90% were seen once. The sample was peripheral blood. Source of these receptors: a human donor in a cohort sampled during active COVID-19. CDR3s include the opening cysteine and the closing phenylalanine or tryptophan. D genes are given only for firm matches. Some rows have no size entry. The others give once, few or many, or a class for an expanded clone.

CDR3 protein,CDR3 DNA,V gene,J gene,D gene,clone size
CASSQASGLYNEQFF,TGTGCCAGCAGCCAGGCTAGCGGTCTCTACAATGAGCAGTTCTTC,TRBV7-2,TRBJ2-1,TRBD2,.
CASSRAGADTGELFF,TGTGCCAGCAGTCGGGCGGGGGCCGACACCGGGGAGCTGTTTTTT,TRBV6-6,TRBJ2-2,.,.
CASSFRNTEAFF,TGTGCCAGCAGCTTTAGAAACACTGAAGCTTTCTTT,TRBV7-9,TRBJ1-1,.,.
CASSFGGQGSSYEQYF,TGTGCCAGCAGCTTCGGTGGACAGGGAAGCTCCTACGAGCAGTACTTC,TRBV5-8,TRBJ2-7,TRBD1,.
CASSPRVARNSGANVLTF,TGTGCCAGCTCACCGAGGGTAGCGCGAAACTCTGGGGCCAACGTCCTGACTTTC,TRBV18,TRBJ2-6,.,.
CASSQVTGSPDTQYF,TGTGCCAGCAGCCAAGTTACCGGGAGCCCCGATACGCAGTATTTT,TRBV3-1/TRBV3-2,TRBJ2-3,.,.
CASSLALAGLGQFF,TGTGCCAGCAGCTTAGCGCTAGCGGGCCTCGGGCAGTTCTTC,TRBV7-9,TRBJ2-1,TRBD2,.
CASSSDRSDTQYF,TGTGCCAGCAGTTCCGATCGTAGCGATACGCAGTATTTT,TRBV6-5,TRBJ2-3,.,.
CASSLAGEVYEQYF,TGTGCCAGCAGCTTAGCGGGAGAAGTTTACGAGCAGTACTTC,TRBV7-2,TRBJ2-7,.,.
CASSPYQGILNTEAFF,TGTGCCAGCAGCCCCTACCAGGGGATTCTGAACACTGAAGCTTTCTTT,TRBV7-9,TRBJ1-1,.,.
CASSASYEQYF,TGCGCCAGCAGTGCGTCCTACGAGCAGTACTTC,TRBV10-1,TRBJ2-7,.,.
CASSIGTSGRAGETQYF,TGTGCCAGCAGCATCGGGACTAGCGGGAGGGCCGGTGAGACCCAGTACTTC,TRBV3-1/TRBV3-2,TRBJ2-5,TRBD2,.
CASSQEVQVKPQHF,TGTGCCAGCAGCCAAGAGGTTCAGGTAAAGCCCCAGCATTTT,TRBV3-1/TRBV3-2,TRBJ1-5,.,few
CSAGGQPQHF,TGCAGTGCCGGAGGTCAGCCCCAGCATTTT,TRBV20-1,TRBJ1-5,.,.
CASRTRDRTDTQYF,TGTGCCAGCAGGACCCGGGACAGAACAGATACGCAGTATTTT,TRBV5-8,TRBJ2-3,TRBD1,.
CASSVTSGGQNEQFF,TGCGCCAGCAGTGTAACTAGCGGGGGGCAAAATGAGCAGTTCTTC,TRBV10-1,TRBJ2-1,TRBD2,.
CASSLLPENTIYF,TGTGCCAGCAGCCTCTTACCAGAAAACACCATATATTTT,TRBV7-2,TRBJ1-3,.,.
CASSLAEAGTQYF,TGTGCCAGCAGCTTAGCGGAGGCGGGGACCCAGTACTTC,TRBV7-2,TRBJ2-5,.,.